This T cell receptor beta chain was documented in a study of blood T cell repertoires in COVID-19 (dated by TCRdb to between 2020 and 2021). Background on the whole study: Collaborator samples came from the United States, Italy and Spain and covered acute and convalescent phases of COVID-19. Samples were obtained from the ongoing ImmuneRACE study (first 160 participants) and from over 1,000 subjects provided by 6 global collaborators. Subjects who had been exposed to COVID-19, were actively infected with it, or had recovered from it provided the deeply sampled blood TCRbeta repertoires that made up the dataset. The sample metadata nearly always contained a de-identified subject ID, COVID-19 status, age in years and sex. Where available, HLA class I and class II types were taken from metadata supplied by the sample provider and were not determined by assay-based typing. The repertoires were released in a freely available public database meant as a resource for research on the immune response to SARS-CoV-2. The prospective study material was composed of cDNA or gDNA derived from T cells, B-cell-depleted T cells, or PBMCs. The paper's findings and limits, for the study overall: The quantity of clinical and demographic metadata differed by source and by participant and was supplied without curation.

Turning to this clone: Its antigen remains undetermined. No much larger clone exists at a distance of one base, and base qualities are not known.

The CDR3 holds 15 amino acids from the cysteine to the phenylalanine. The only DNA kept is the CDR3, 45 bases in frame from the first base. CDR1 and CDR2 were assigned from the germline V gene as SGHRS and YFSETQ. V is reduced by 3 bases and J by 0 bases, leaving a spacing of 9 bases between them. Enrolling through a virtual design, the prospective study's participants ranged in age from roughly 18 to 90 years and lived across 20 to 25 United States geographic areas. To assign participants to cohorts, the prospective study relied on clinical history that participants themselves reported in a screening survey and a study questionnaire. Recovered participants in ImmuneRACE Cohort 3 were defined as having two consecutive negative NP/OP PCR tests, clearance from a healthcare professional, or resolution of symptoms. In the prospective study, mobile phlebotomists collected whole blood, serum and a nasopharyngeal or oropharyngeal swab from each participant. Over a roughly two-month period, participants in the prospective study had the option of providing additional blood draws and questionnaires. Blood samples from the prospective study were shipped frozen or at room temperature prior to DNA extraction.

The immunoSEQ Assay, a bias-controlled multiplex PCR, was used to amplify TCRbeta CDR3 regions from genomic DNA. The authors' analysis ran thus. The number of nucleated cells in each sample was estimated by amplification of reference gene primers within the assay. To quantify the absolute abundance of each unique TCRbeta CDR3 rearrangement, sequence reads were collapsed and filtered. Productive Simpson clonality was computed per sample as the square root of Simpson's diversity index over productive rearrangements. TCRdb obtained this table from immuneACCESS and retained in-frame rearrangements with V and J assigned. These tables miss some clones; where compared with another copy, unresolved V genes account for less than half of the shortfall, and the remainder is unexplained. That table gives V, J and clone size, and the DNA gave D and trimming. This sample is represented by 310,000 or so clones; roughly 89% of them were singletons. The top ten clones comprise 6% to 7% of the sample.

The material sequenced was PBMCs or T cells enriched from blood (not recorded which). This sequence originates from a woman in her thirties or forties who had recovered from COVID-19. The rearranged segments are TRBV5-1 and TRBJ1-4, with the D segment identity uncertain. The bases are TGCGCCAGCAGCTATTCAGTTGCAACTAATGAAAAACTGTTTTTT. This is translated as CASSYSVATNEKLFF.